Listed here is a single T cell receptor beta chain. There is no known antigen for this receptor. It has no much larger one-base neighbor in the sample; base qualities were not kept. Counted from cysteine to phenylalanine, this CDR3 has 16 amino acids. CDR3 DNA only is kept here, 48 bases in frame from base 1. Relative to germline, V is 2 bases shorter and J is 3 bases shorter, with 14 bases between their ends. In the germline V gene, CDR1 corresponds to MDHEN and CDR2 to SYDVKM. The multiplex PCR relied on 52 forward TRBV primers and 13 reverse TRBJ primers, and amplification bias was corrected through assay-based and computational methods. Within the immunoSEQ assay, multiplex PCR amplified rearranged TRB loci from genomic DNA. Sequencing of the TRB amplicons was done on an Illumina HiSeq platform. On the study's bioinformatics: Raw sequences were error-filtered and aligned to reference gene sequences by custom algorithms and were subsequently analyzed with the immunoSEQ online tools. Frequencies of productive and nonproductive TRB rearrangements were assessed among unique sequences as well as among total sequences. For TRB CDR3 positions 6 and 7, hydrophobicity together with amino acid composition served as the basis for assessing self-reactivity potential. Groups were compared by t tests, Mann-Whitney tests or two-way ANOVA performed in Prism software. Imported from immuneACCESS, the table was reduced by TCRdb to in-frame sequences with V and J called. These copies leave out some clones; in studies compared against another copy, an unresolved V gene accounts for under half, and the cause of the remainder is not known. That table furnishes V, J and clone size, whereas the DNA furnished D and trimming. The sample profile shows about 34,000 clones; about 93% of them were found once. About 0.96% of the sample lies in the top ten.

This entry belongs to a study of regulatory T cells (dated by TCRdb to the late 2010s). Regarding the complete study: The study compared T-cell receptor beta repertoires of sorted regulatory, conventional CD4+ and CD8+ T cells between CD3G-deficient patients and healthy controls.

Evidence of autoimmunity was present in all CD3G-deficient patients, and the autoimmunity was more severe in two of the patients. Patients ranged from 2 to 39 years of age at testing and had reduced naive and increased memory CD4+ and CD8+ T-cell proportions. CD4+ cells were FACS-sorted into CD25-high CD127-low regulatory T cells and CD25-low CD127-high conventional CD4+ T cells. About six individuals with CD3G deficiency made up the patient group. Patient samples and clinical data came from an international physician network spanning the United States, Europe and Asia. Ficoll density separation was used to isolate peripheral blood mononuclear cells. General findings and caveats noted by the study authors: Conventional CD4+ T cells from CD3G-deficient patients were enriched for hydrophobic residues at CDR3 positions 6 and 7, suggesting more self-reactive specificities. In patients, repertoires had restricted unique TRB V-J pairs and skewed V and J gene usage, with regulatory T cells showing the most marked changes.

Rearrangement joined TRBV28 to TRBJ1-5; the D gene identity is not certain. Input material: conventional CD4+ T cells sorted from blood. This sequence originates from a child aged 2-15 years with CD3G deficiency. The CDR3 reads CASSLSDWSLNQPQHF. In nucleotide form, the sequence is TGTGCCAGCAGTTTAAGTGATTGGTCCCTCAATCAGCCCCAGCATTTT.